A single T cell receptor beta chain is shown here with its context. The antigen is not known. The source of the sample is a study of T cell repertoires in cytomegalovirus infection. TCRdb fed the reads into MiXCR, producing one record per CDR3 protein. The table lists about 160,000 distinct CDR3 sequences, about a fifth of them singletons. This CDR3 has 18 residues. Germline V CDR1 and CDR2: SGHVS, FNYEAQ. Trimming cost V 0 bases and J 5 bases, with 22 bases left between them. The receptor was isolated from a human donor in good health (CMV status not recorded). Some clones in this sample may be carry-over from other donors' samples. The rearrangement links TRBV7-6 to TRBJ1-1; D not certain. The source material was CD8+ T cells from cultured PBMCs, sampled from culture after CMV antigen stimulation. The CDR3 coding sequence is TGTGCCAGCAGCTTAGCTACTAAATCTGTCGGGCGAGGGACTGAAGCTTTCTTT. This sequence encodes CASSLATKSVGRGTEAFF.